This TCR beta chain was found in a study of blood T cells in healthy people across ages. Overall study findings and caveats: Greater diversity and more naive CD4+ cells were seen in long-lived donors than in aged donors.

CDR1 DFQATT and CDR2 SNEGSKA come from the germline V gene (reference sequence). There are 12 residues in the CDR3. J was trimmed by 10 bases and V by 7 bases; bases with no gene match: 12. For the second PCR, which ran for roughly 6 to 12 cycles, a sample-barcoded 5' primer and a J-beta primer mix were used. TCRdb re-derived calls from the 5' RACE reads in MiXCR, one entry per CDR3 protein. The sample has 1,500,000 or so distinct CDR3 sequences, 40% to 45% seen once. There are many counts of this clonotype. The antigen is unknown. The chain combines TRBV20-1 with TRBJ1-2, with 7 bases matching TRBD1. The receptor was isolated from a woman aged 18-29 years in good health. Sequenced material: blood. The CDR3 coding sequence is TGCAGTGGTGCTGGACAGGCCGATCACTACACCTTC. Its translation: CSGAGQADHYTF.